These 2 T cell receptor beta chains share one sample of origin, sequenced in a study of T cell repertoires in cytomegalovirus infection. For these receptors, no antigen is known. TCRdb reanalysed the reads using MiXCR and keeps one entry per CDR3 protein. The sample holds around 100,000 distinct CDR3 sequences, about 9.5% seen once. The specimen was PBMCs, sequenced either directly or after in vitro stimulation (not recorded which). The receptors originated from a human donor in good health (CMV status not recorded). Some clones in this sample may be carry-over from other donors' samples.

This clonotype was recorded at least ten times. The V and J genes are TRBV7-9 and TRBJ2-1; the match to TRBD2 covers 7 bases. Trimming removed 5 bases from V and 7 bases from J; junction bases left unmatched: 11. This CDR3 spans 15 amino acids. Germline CDR1 reads SEHNR; CDR2 reads FQNEAQ (reference sequence). The chain's CDR3 is CASSQVAGVGNEQFF. DNA of the CDR3: TGTGCCAGCAGCCAGGTTGCGGGAGTTGGTAATGAGCAGTTCTTC.

The chain uses TRBV6-2 or TRBV6-3 and TRBJ2-6; D gene ambiguous. The CDR3 is made up of 14 amino acids. Germline CDR1 MNHEY, CDR2 SVGEGT. V shed 5 bases and J shed 0 bases, with 5 bases lying between them. CDR3: CASSDGSGANVLTF. The DNA of the CDR3 is TGTGCCAGCAGTGACGGCTCTGGGGCCAACGTCCTGACTTTC.